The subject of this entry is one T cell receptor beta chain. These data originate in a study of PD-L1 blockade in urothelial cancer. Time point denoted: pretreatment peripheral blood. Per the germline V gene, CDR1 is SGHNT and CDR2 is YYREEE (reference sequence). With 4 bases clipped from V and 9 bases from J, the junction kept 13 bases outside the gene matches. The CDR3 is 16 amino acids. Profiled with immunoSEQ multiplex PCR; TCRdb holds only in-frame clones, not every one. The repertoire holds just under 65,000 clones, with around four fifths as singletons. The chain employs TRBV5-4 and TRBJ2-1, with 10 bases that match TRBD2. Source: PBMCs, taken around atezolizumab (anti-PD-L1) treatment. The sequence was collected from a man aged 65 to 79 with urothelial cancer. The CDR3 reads CASSTDLAGVEGEQFF. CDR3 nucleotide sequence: TGTGCCAGCAGCACCGACCTAGCGGGAGTGGAAGGTGAGCAGTTCTTC.